Sequencing of this T cell receptor (beta chain) was carried out in a study of cytomegalovirus exposure and HLA in healthy donors. Study context: Previous work identified roughly 120 million unique TCR beta sequences from 150 million to 200 million T cells. Study observations and caveats: A later analysis reportedly found that, within productive TCRs, an Asian-associated ancestry cluster had fewer N-insertions than the mean observed across the approximately 690 donors. As a later analysis showed, a missense DCLRE1C variant was linked to trimming of TCR beta V- and J-genes.

The donors, nominally healthy at sampling, likely had unrecorded immune exposures. The study ran its PCR with 60 Vbeta and 13 Jbeta primers. TCRdb's copy holds only in-frame clones and misses some; the assay was immunoSEQ multiplex PCR. The sample has approximately 34,000 clones, and its top ten clones hold about 2.1%. As to this clone: Its cognate antigen is unknown.

Sequenced material: PBMCs. This receptor was identified in a middle-aged woman in good health and CMV-seropositive.

As DNA, the CDR3 is TGTGCCAGCAGTGGTGGACAGCTCTATGGCTACACCTTC. Amino acid sequence: CASSGGQLYGYTF. The chain couples TRBV6-1 to TRBJ1-2, with D perhaps TRBD1 (6 bases). Trimming took 4 bases from V and 4 from J, leaving 10 bases between them. The CDR3 runs to 13 residues. CDR1 MNHNS and CDR2 SASEGT come from the germline V gene.